This T cell receptor beta chain originates from a study of T cells in pancreatic ductal adenocarcinoma. General study points: Tumors hold more CD45RO+ effector T cells, which may bias toward lower diversity. Mean clonality was roughly 0.11 in tumors and roughly 0.068 in blood, not significantly different. Tumor samples had fewer productive templates and about 8-fold fewer unique clonotypes than blood. Results skew toward the minority of patients with early-stage disease.

Surgery without prior neoadjuvant therapy was the treatment of the selected pancreatic ductal adenocarcinoma patients. There are a few counts of this clone. Its antigen is unknown. Here immunoSEQ multiplex PCR was the method, and the copy in TCRdb shows in-frame clones only, minus some. In the table there are about 9,400 clones, roughly 71% of which are singletons. Germline V gene lookup returns CDR1 SGHDT and CDR2 YYEEEE. V trimming: 0 bases; J trimming: 8 bases; junction bases outside the gene matches: 4. The CDR3 runs 13 residues. The source of this sequence is a human donor with pancreatic ductal adenocarcinoma. The chain recombines TRBV5-6 with TRBJ1-2; 7 bases fit TRBD1. What was sequenced was pancreatic tumor tissue. The CDR3 protein is CASSLGQGSGYTF. For the CDR3, the DNA is TGTGCCAGCAGCTTGGGACAGGGAAGCGGCTACACCTTC.